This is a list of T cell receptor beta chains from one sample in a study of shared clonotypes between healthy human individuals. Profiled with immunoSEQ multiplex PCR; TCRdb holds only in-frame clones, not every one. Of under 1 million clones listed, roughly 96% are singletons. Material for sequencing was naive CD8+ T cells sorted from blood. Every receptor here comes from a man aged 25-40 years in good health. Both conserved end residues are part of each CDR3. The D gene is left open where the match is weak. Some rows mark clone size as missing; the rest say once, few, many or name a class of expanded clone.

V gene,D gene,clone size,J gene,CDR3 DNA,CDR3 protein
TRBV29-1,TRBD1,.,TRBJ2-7,TGCAGCGTTGAAGACTCCGGGACAGGGGGCTACGAGCAGTACTTC,CSVEDSGTGGYEQYF
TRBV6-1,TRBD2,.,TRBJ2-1,TGTGCCAGCAGTGAATGGCTAGCGGGAGGTAAGGATGAGCAGTTCTTC,CASSEWLAGGKDEQFF
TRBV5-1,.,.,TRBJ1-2,TGCGCCAGCAGTCACGGTTCTAACTATGGCTACACCTTC,CASSHGSNYGYTF
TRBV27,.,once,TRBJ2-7,TGTGCCAGCAGTTTAGGGCTCGACTTTGAGCAGTACTTC,CASSLGLDFEQYF
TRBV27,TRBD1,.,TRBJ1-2,TGTGCCAGCAGTTCCGAACCGGGACAGACTAACTATGGCTACACCTTC,CASSSEPGQTNYGYTF
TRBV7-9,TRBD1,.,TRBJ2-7,TGTGCCAGCAGCGGCTCGGACAGGGGCAGGTACGAGCAGTACTTC,CASSGSDRGRYEQYF
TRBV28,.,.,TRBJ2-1,TGTGCCAGCACCTCGGGGTCCACCTACAATGAGCAGTTCTTC,CASTSGSTYNEQFF
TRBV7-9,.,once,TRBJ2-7,TGTGCCAGCAGCTACGGAGCGACCTACGAGCAGTACTTC,CASSYGATYEQYF
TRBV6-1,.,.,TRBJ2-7,TGTGCCAGCAGTCAAGGATCTGCCTACGAGCAGTACTTC,CASSQGSAYEQYF
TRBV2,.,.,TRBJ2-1,TGTGCCAGCAGTGGTGGGGCAGGGTACAATGAGCAGTTCTTC,CASSGGAGYNEQFF
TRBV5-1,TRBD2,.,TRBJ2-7,TGCGCCAGCTGGATAGACAGCGGGAGGGACGAGCAGTACTTC,CASWIDSGRDEQYF
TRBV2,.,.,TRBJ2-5,TGTGCCAGCAGACAGGGAGGCGAGGAAGAGACCCAGTACTTC,CASRQGGEEETQYF
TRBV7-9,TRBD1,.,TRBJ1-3,TGTGCCAGCAGCGGATCAGGGGGCACGGGGAACACCATATATTTT,CASSGSGGTGNTIYF
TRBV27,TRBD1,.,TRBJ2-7,TGTGCCAGCAGTGCCCGGACAGGGGGCCTAGAATCCTACGAGCAGTACTTC,CASSARTGGLESYEQYF
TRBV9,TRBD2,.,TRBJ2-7,TGTGCCAGCAGCGTAGCGAGCGGGAGTGTGTACGAGCAGTACTTC,CASSVASGSVYEQYF
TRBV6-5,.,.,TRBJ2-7,TGTGCCAGCACCCTCCACCGGGGGAGCGAGCAGTACTTC,CASTLHRGSEQYF
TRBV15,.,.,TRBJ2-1,TGTGCCACCAGCAGACGGGAAAACTCCTACAATGAGCAGTTCTTC,CATSRRENSYNEQFF
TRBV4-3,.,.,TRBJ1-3,TGCGCCAGCAGCCAAGACTCAGGGTTTTCGGGAAACACCATATATTTT,CASSQDSGFSGNTIYF
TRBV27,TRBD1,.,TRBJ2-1,TGTGCCAGTTTGCCGGGACAGGGGCGTTACAATGAGCAGTTCTTC,CASLPGQGRYNEQFF
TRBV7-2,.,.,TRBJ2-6,TGTGCCAGCAGATCTGAACCACGGGGCTCTGGGGCCAACGTCCTGACTTTC,CASRSEPRGSGANVLTF
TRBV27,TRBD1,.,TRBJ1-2,TGTGCCAGCAGTCCGGGACAGGGGATTGGGGGCTACACCTTC,CASSPGQGIGGYTF
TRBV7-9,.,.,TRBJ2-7,TGTGCCAGCAGCTCAGAGATCTACGAGCAGTACTTC,CASSSEIYEQYF
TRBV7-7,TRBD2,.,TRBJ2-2,TGTGCCAGCAGCTTAGCGCAGGGAGGGTCCGGGGAGCTGTTTTTT,CASSLAQGGSGELFF
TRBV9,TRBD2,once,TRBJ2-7,TGTGCCAGCAGCGTAGGACCCGGTAGCGGGACCTCCTACGAGCAGTACTTC,CASSVGPGSGTSYEQYF
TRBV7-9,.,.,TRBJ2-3,TGTGCCAGCAGCTTACGCCTCAAAGACTTCACAGATACGCAGTATTTT,CASSLRLKDFTDTQYF
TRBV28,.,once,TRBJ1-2,TGTGCCAGCAGTTTTTACCCAACGGAGGGCTACACCTTC,CASSFYPTEGYTF
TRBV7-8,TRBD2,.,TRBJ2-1,TGTGCCAGCAGCACCCTTAGCGGGAAAAGCTCCTACAATGAGCAGTTCTTC,CASSTLSGKSSYNEQFF
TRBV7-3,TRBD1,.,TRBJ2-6,TGTGCCAGCAGCCCCGGACAGGGCAACGTCCTGACTTTC,CASSPGQGNVLTF
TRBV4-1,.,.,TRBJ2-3,TGCGCCAGCAGCCAAGTGACTGGTAGACAAAATACGCAGTATTTT,CASSQVTGRQNTQYF
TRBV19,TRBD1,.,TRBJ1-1,TGTGCCAGTAGTATTTCCCTTACAGGGGCCCAAGGGGATTCGGGGACTGAAGCTTTCTTT,CASSISLTGAQGDSGTEAFF